Shown below are 17 T cell receptor beta chains from a single sample sequenced in a study of regulatory T cells in long-lasting Graves disease. CDR3 regions were amplified by Arm-PCR using iRepertoire HTBI primers to build TCR beta libraries. TCRdb reanalysed the multiplex PCR reads using MiXCR and keeps one entry per CDR3 protein. Of 400,000 to 500,000 distinct CDR3 sequences detected, around a fifth appear once; the ten largest clones hold over 11%. Time point of the sample: persistent/refractory GD, antithyroid drugs over 5 years with positive TRAb. RNA isolated from PBMCs was used to make the TCR library. Sequencing was performed on peripheral blood mononuclear cells (PBMCs), taken when the disease was refractory, from a patient treated with antithyroid drugs. These receptors all come from a female donor with Graves disease.

This chain uses TRBV30 with TRBJ1-5; D ambiguous. V lost 0 bases and J lost 3, with 9 bases in between. This CDR3 contains 14 residues. The germline gives CDR1 GTSNPN, CDR2 SVGIG (reference sequence). The CDR3 DNA reads as TGTGCCTGGAGTGTGGGCAGTTTCAATCAGCCCCAGCATTTT. Encoded protein: CAWSVGSFNQPQHF.

This clonotype was counted many times. The chain carries TRBV3-1 and TRBJ2-5; D remains unclear. The CDR3 loop spans 12 amino acids. The germline V and J ends were trimmed by 4 bases and 5 bases, with 8 bases remaining between them. Germline V gives CDR1 LGHDT, CDR2 YNNKEL (reference sequence). This chain's CDR3 is CASSPLSETQYF. As DNA, the CDR3 is TGTGCCAGCAGCCCTTTGTCGGAGACCCAGTACTTC.

About this clonotype itself: This may stem from a read error, because a much larger clone lies one nucleotide away. This sequence joins TRBV10-3 and TRBJ2-7; D ambiguous. Germline V gene lookup returns CDR1 ENHRY and CDR2 SYGVKD. The CDR3 runs 14 residues. The CDR3 loop reads CAISERPEAYEQHF. The CDR3 DNA is TGTGCCATCAGTGAGAGACCGGAAGCCTACGAGCAGCACTTC.

This clonotype has at least ten counts. V gene TRBV11-2 combines with J gene TRBJ2-5, with D maybe TRBD2 (5 bases). V lost 7 bases, J lost 4 bases, and 16 bases lay in between. The CDR3 totals 14 residues. The germline gives CDR1 SGHAT, CDR2 FQNNGV. CDR3 sequence (DNA): TGTGCCAGCATCCGTGGGGAGTCGCGAGAGACCCAGTACTTC. This gives the protein CASIRGESRETQYF.

The V and J genes are TRBV19 and TRBJ2-5; 10 nucleotides line up with TRBD1. The length of the CDR3 is 14 residues. V shed 1 base and J 4 bases; nucleotides not matched to a gene: 0. Germline CDR1 LNHDA, CDR2 SQIVND (reference sequence). CDR3 loop: CASSIGQGAETQYF. The DNA of the CDR3 is TGTGCCAGTAGTATAGGACAGGGGGCAGAGACCCAGTACTTC.

Only a few counts were recorded for this clonotype. The chain has TRBV5-1 and TRBJ2-7; 12 bases are shared with TRBD2. CDR3 length: 17 amino acids. CDR1 and CDR2 from the germline V gene are SGHRS and YFSETQ. V lost 4 bases, J lost 2 bases, and 10 bases stayed unmatched. Here the CDR3 reads CASSPAGLAGLTYEQYF. DNA of the CDR3: TGCGCCAGCAGCCCGGCTGGACTAGCGGGATTAACCTACGAGCAGTACTTC. Full variable domain (missing parts from reference TRBV5-1 and TRBJ2-7): KAGVTQTPRYLIKTRGQQVTLSCSPISGHRSVSWYQQTPGQGLQFLFEYFSETQRNKGNFPGRFSGRQFSNSRSEMNVSTLELGDSALYLCASSPAGLAGLTYEQYFGPGTRLTVT.

This clonotype occurred a few times. The rearrangement joins TRBV28 to TRBJ2-7; D tentatively reads TRBD1 or TRBD2 (5 bases each). Germline values: CDR1 MDHEN, CDR2 SYDVKM. V dropped 7 bases and J dropped 9 bases, with 19 bases sitting between them. This CDR3 spans 13 amino acids. CDR3 sequence reads: CASNDRRTRGQYF. Written as DNA, the CDR3 is TGTGCCAGCAACGACAGACGGACGAGGGGGCAGTACTTC.

This clonotype was observed at least ten times. This chain connects TRBV2 to TRBJ1-1, with D hard to call. In germline, CDR1 is SNHLY, CDR2 FYNNEI. The CDR3 spans 12 residues. Between the trimmed V and J ends, which lost 8 bases and 6 bases, there was a span of 13 bases. The DNA of the CDR3 is TGTGCCAGCTCCGACGAGCTCCCTGAAGCTTTCTTT. Residues: CASSDELPEAFF.

There are many counts of this clonotype. The CDR3 nucleotides read TGCGCCAGCCGGTCGGAAGAGACCCAGTACTTC. Amino acids: CASRSEETQYF. V usage is TRBV5-1 and J usage is TRBJ2-5; D gene unclear. CDR1 is SGHRS, CDR2 YFSETQ, per germline. The CDR3 totals 11 residues. V was clipped by 7 bases and J by 3 bases, with 7 bases between them.

This clonotype was seen a few times. This rearrangement joins TRBV4-1 to TRBJ2-7, with 11 bases fitting TRBD1. Looked up from germline, CDR1 is MGHRA and CDR2 is YSYEKL. The J segment lost 2 bases and the V segment lost 1 base, leaving 4 bases of the junction unmatched. The CDR3 is 16 amino acids. The CDR3 DNA follows: TGCGCCAGCAGCCAAGGGACAGGGGGCATCCCCTACGAGCAGTACTTC. It codes for CASSQGTGGIPYEQYF.

This clonotype has at least ten counts. The chain links TRBV27 to TRBJ2-7, with 7 bases fitting TRBD1. The CDR3 totals 14 residues. The V and J ends lost 0 bases and 3 bases, in that order; junction bases with no gene match: 2. Germline V gene data show CDR1 as MNHEY and CDR2 as SMNVEV (reference sequence). The CDR3 nucleotides are TGTGCCAGCAGTTTATCGGCAGGGGGCTACGAGCAGTACTTC. Residues: CASSLSAGGYEQYF.

Only a few counts were recorded for this clonotype. DNA of the CDR3: TGTGCCATCAGTGAGTTGACAGGAGATAACACTGAAGCTTTCTTT. The encoded protein is CAISELTGDNTEAFF. The rearrangement joins TRBV10-3 to TRBJ1-1; D may be TRBD1 (6 bases). Germline CDR1 and CDR2: ENHRY and SYGVKD. The V gene lost 1 base and the J gene lost 2 bases, with 11 bases spanning the gap. The CDR3 length is 15 residues.

This clonotype was seen many times. The chain has TRBV28 and TRBJ2-2, with D tentatively TRBD2 (6 bases). V lost 6 bases and J lost 1, with 12 bases in between. CDR3 length: 15 amino acids. In germline, CDR1 is MDHEN, CDR2 SYDVKM. CDR3 DNA: TGTGCCAGCAGGGCGGCGGGAATGAACACCGGGGAGCTGTTTTTT. Translated, it gives CASRAAGMNTGELFF.

The rearrangement joins TRBV6-1 to TRBJ1-1; D is ambiguous. V was trimmed by 6 bases and J by 0 bases, leaving 17 bases between them. The CDR3 length is 16 residues. CDR1 is MNHNS and CDR2 is SASEGT in the germline V gene. CDR3 region: CASRVTNYGVNTEAFF. The CDR3, as DNA: TGTGCCAGCAGAGTAACCAACTACGGGGTGAACACTGAAGCTTTCTTT.

This clonotype was seen at least ten times. V usage is TRBV6-1 and J usage is TRBJ2-7, with D tentatively TRBD1 (5 bases). Trimming removed 8 bases from V and 1 base from J, with 12 bases in between. This CDR3 region has 13 residues. From germline, CDR1 is MNHNS and CDR2 SASEGT. This chain's CDR3 is CASVKQVSYEQYF. CDR3 nucleotides: TGTGCCAGCGTTAAACAGGTTTCCTACGAGCAGTACTTC.

This clonotype was observed a few times. The chain employs TRBV7-8 and TRBJ1-1; TRBD1 is a possible D gene (6 bases). Per the germline V gene, CDR1 is SGHVS and CDR2 is FQNEAQ. Trimming cost V 5 bases and J 1 base, with 20 bases left between them. This CDR3 region has 17 residues. In DNA, the CDR3 is TGTGCCAGCAGCCCGCATAATAGACAGGCAAAGAACACTGAAGCTTTCTTT. Residues: CASSPHNRQAKNTEAFF.

This sequence joins TRBV20-1 and TRBJ2-1; D gene unclear. The CDR3 extends over 15 amino acids. Between the trimmed V and J ends, which lost 6 bases and 0 bases, there was a span of 15 bases. The germline V gene has CDR1 DFQATT and CDR2 SNEGSKA (reference sequence). The CDR3, as DNA: TGCAGTGCCCAAACGGCAGCTCACTCCTACAATGAGCAGTTCTTC. It encodes CSAQTAAHSYNEQFF.